These 26 T cell receptor beta chains came from one sample sequenced in a study of STAT5B mutations in CD4+ large granular lymphocyte leukemia. This table comes from immunoSEQ multiplex PCR, and its TCRdb copy is limited to in-frame clones, with some not included. The sample contains more than 30,000 clones, more than 70% of which appear only once. Specimen: CD4+ T cells from blood buffy coats. Every receptor here comes from a human donor in good health.

The V gene is TRBV25-1, the J gene TRBJ2-7; the D gene is possibly TRBD1 (5 bases). From germline, CDR1 is MGHDK and CDR2 SYGVNS. V lost 5 bases, J lost 4 bases, and 9 bases lay in between. The CDR3 contains 12 residues. CDR3 bases: TGTGCCAGCAGTTTAACAGGTTACGAGCAGTACTTC. Translated, it gives CASSLTGYEQYF.

The rearrangement joins TRBV5-6 to TRBJ1-4; D not resolved. CDR1 is SGHDT and CDR2 is YYEEEE in the germline V gene. The CDR3 runs 15 residues. V gave up 5 bases and J gave up 3 bases, with 14 bases separating them. CDR3 nucleotides: TGTGCCAGCAGGTTCACCTGGGAACCTAATGAAAAACTGTTTTTT. Residues: CASRFTWEPNEKLFF. The whole variable domain, remainder taken from reference TRBV5-6 and TRBJ1-4, is DAGVTQSPTHLIKTRGQQVTLRCSPKSGHDTVSWYQQALGQGPQFIFQYYEEEERQRGNFPDRFSGHQFPNYSSELNVNALLLGDSALYLCASRFTWEPNEKLFFGSGTQLSVL.

The chain recombines TRBV11-3 with TRBJ1-4, with a weak D call TRBD1 (6 bases). Between the trimmed V and J ends, which lost 8 bases and 8 bases, there was a span of 27 bases. In germline, CDR1 is SGHNT, CDR2 YENEEA. The CDR3 spans 17 residues. The CDR3 DNA reads as TGTGCCAGCTCCAAACAGGGCGTATTTTCGAATGTGGAAAAACTGTTTTTT. Its protein product is CASSKQGVFSNVEKLFF.

V and J are TRBV28 and TRBJ2-4, with 7 bases that match TRBD1. Germline CDR1 MDHEN, CDR2 SYDVKM. The CDR3 has 15 residues. V was pared by 7 bases and J by 0 bases, with 6 bases of the junction left unmatched. CDR3 protein: CASNDRDLAKNIQYF. In DNA form, the CDR3 reads TGTGCCAGCAATGACAGGGATCTAGCCAAAAACATTCAGTACTTC.

The chain carries TRBV9 and TRBJ2-2, with D possibly matching TRBD2 (6 bases). Germline CDR1 is SGDLS and CDR2 is YYNGEE. Trimming took 3 bases from V and 0 from J, leaving 15 bases between them. The CDR3 loop spans 17 amino acids. The CDR3 is CASSDRGTGTNTGELFF. Written as DNA, the CDR3 is TGTGCCAGCAGCGACCGGGGGACCGGGACGAACACCGGGGAGCTGTTTTTT.

This sequence joins TRBV19 and TRBJ1-3; D call uncertain. Germline CDR1 and CDR2: LNHDA and SQIVND (reference sequence). The CDR3 is made up of 14 amino acids. V gave up 2 bases and J gave up 4 bases, with 9 bases separating them. CDR3: CASSINLRGNTIYF. CDR3 nucleotides: TGTGCCAGTAGTATAAACCTAAGGGGAAACACCATATATTTT.

The genes are TRBV6-6 and TRBJ2-5; TRBD2 aligns across 12 bases. Per germline, CDR1 MNHNY and CDR2 SVGAGI (reference sequence). V shed 5 bases and J 7 bases; nucleotides not matched to a gene: 5. This CDR3 contains 14 residues. CDR3 sequence reads: CASSGLAGMGTQYF. For the CDR3, the DNA is TGTGCCAGCAGTGGACTAGCGGGGATGGGGACCCAGTACTTC.

This sequence joins TRBV20-1 and TRBJ1-1; tentatively, D is TRBD1 (5 bases). Germline CDR1 and CDR2: DFQATT and SNEGSKA (reference sequence). Trimming shortened V by 6 bases and J by 5 bases, and 10 bases separated the two germline ends. CDR3 length: 11 amino acids. CDR3 DNA: TGCAGTGCCCCGGGGGGGACTGAAGCTTTCTTT. Translated: CSAPGGTEAFF.

This sequence joins TRBV11-3 and TRBJ2-2; D possibly corresponds to TRBD2 (5 bases). CDR1 and CDR2 from the germline V gene are SGHNT and YENEEA. This CDR3 spans 13 amino acids. Between the trimmed V and J ends, which lost 2 bases and 5 bases, there was a span of 6 bases. The CDR3 nucleotides are TGTGCCAGCAGCTTAAGGGAGACCGGGGAGCTGTTTTTT. Protein sequence: CASSLRETGELFF.

V usage is TRBV5-6 and J usage is TRBJ2-7, with 8 bases matching TRBD1. CDR3 length: 16 amino acids. Germline loops: CDR1 SGHDT, CDR2 YYEEEE. J lost 5 bases, V lost 4 bases, and 14 bases had no gene match. In DNA, the CDR3 is TGTGCCAGCAGCCCCAGGGGGCCGGGGGCGCCCCACGAGCAGTACTTC. Protein sequence: CASSPRGPGAPHEQYF.

The chain couples TRBV18 to TRBJ2-7; 7 positions match TRBD1. This CDR3 is 15 amino acids long. Germline V gene data show CDR1 as KGHSH and CDR2 as LQKENI. V shed 2 bases, J shed 0 bases, and the junction held 4 bases outside the gene matches. In nucleotides, the CDR3 is TGTGCCAGCTCACCAAGACAGGGCAGCTCCTACGAGCAGTACTTC. It codes for CASSPRQGSSYEQYF.

This sequence joins TRBV19 and TRBJ2-2, with D perhaps matching TRBD1 (6 bases). The V end lost 4 bases, the J end lost 4 bases, and 13 bases lay between the germline ends. The CDR3 is 15 residues long. Germline CDR1 LNHDA, CDR2 SQIVND (reference sequence). The CDR3 sequence: CASSRVTGFTGELFF. The CDR3 region has the DNA TGTGCCAGTAGTAGAGTGACAGGCTTCACCGGGGAGCTGTTTTTT.

The chain uses TRBV10-1 and TRBJ2-2; tentatively, D is TRBD1 (5 bases). Trimming left V 8 bases short and J 4 bases short, with 14 bases between. Germline V gives CDR1 WNHNN, CDR2 SYGVQD (reference sequence). The CDR3 totals 14 residues. CDR3 bases: TGCGCCAGCCAGGATCACAGGTTCACCGGGGAGCTGTTTTTT. This translates into CASQDHRFTGELFF.

This chain uses TRBV7-9 with TRBJ1-6, with D hard to call. The CDR3 has 13 amino acids. In germline, CDR1 is SEHNR, CDR2 FQNEAQ (reference sequence). Between the trimmed V and J ends, which lost 1 base and 7 bases, there was a span of 5 bases. This chain's CDR3 is CASSLGTNSPLHF. CDR3 DNA: TGTGCCAGCAGCTTAGGTACCAATTCACCCCTCCACTTT.

The rearrangement joins TRBV5-5 to TRBJ2-2; D is perhaps TRBD1 or TRBD2 (6 bases each). Trimming removed 3 bases at V and 5 bases at J, with 17 bases between. The CDR3 has 16 amino acids. Germline lookup yields CDR1 SGHKS and CDR2 YYEKEE (reference sequence). DNA for the CDR3: TGTGCCAGCAGCTCTTGGCGTCTAGGGGGGACCGGGGAGCTGTTTTTT. This codes for CASSSWRLGGTGELFF.

The V gene is TRBV5-1, the J gene TRBJ2-7; 7 bases map to TRBD2. Per the germline V gene, CDR1 is SGHRS and CDR2 is YFSETQ. V was clipped by 5 bases and J by 3 bases; unmatched bases: 8. This CDR3 is 14 amino acids long. DNA of the CDR3: TGCGCCAGCAGTACCGGGACTATTCTCTACGAGCAGTACTTC. It yields the protein CASSTGTILYEQYF.

This clone was observed a handful of times. The chain employs TRBV25-1 and TRBJ1-2, with TRBD1 matching over 8 bases. With V trimmed by 4 bases and J by 7 bases, 8 bases remained unmatched. In germline, CDR1 is MGHDK, CDR2 SYGVNS. The length of the CDR3 is 14 residues. CDR3 region: CASSVSQGAGGYTF. Written as DNA, the CDR3 is TGTGCCAGCAGTGTGTCCCAGGGGGCGGGTGGCTACACCTTC.

The rearrangement joins TRBV2 to TRBJ2-1; 7 positions match TRBD2. The germline V gene encodes CDR1 SNHLY and CDR2 FYNNEI. The CDR3 loop spans 13 amino acids. V lost 8 bases and J lost 8; bases outside the gene matches: 9. The CDR3 reads CASGREYAHEQFF. In DNA, the CDR3 is TGTGCCAGCGGGCGGGAGTACGCCCATGAGCAGTTCTTC.

The V gene is TRBV27, the J gene TRBJ2-6, with 12 bases identical to TRBD1. The trim removed 4 bases at V and 1 base at J, leaving 2 bases unmatched. The CDR3 is 17 residues long. Looked up from germline, CDR1 is MNHEY and CDR2 is SMNVEV (reference sequence). This CDR3 is CASSSGQGASGANVLTF. The CDR3 DNA sequence: TGTGCCAGCAGTTCGGGACAGGGGGCTTCTGGGGCCAACGTCCTGACTTTC.

The chain recombines TRBV25-1 with TRBJ2-5, with D tentatively TRBD1 or TRBD2 (5 bases each). The V end was cut by 2 bases, the J end by 9 bases, with 16 bases between. The V gene's germline CDR1 is MGHDK and CDR2 SYGVNS. This CDR3 region has 14 residues. The CDR3 protein is CASSELPARGAQYF. Written as DNA, the CDR3 is TGTGCCAGCAGTGAACTACCCGCTCGGGGCGCCCAGTACTTC. The full variable domain, rest sourced from reference TRBV25-1 and TRBJ2-5, is EADIYQTPRYLVIGTGKKITLECSQTMGHDKMYWYQQDPGMELHLIHYSYGVNSTEKGDLSSESTVSRIRTEHFPLTLESARPSHTSQYLCASSELPARGAQYFGPGTRLLVL.

The chain couples TRBV11-3 to TRBJ2-2; 8 nucleotides line up with TRBD2. The CDR3 is made up of 16 amino acids. V lost 1 base, J lost 4 bases, and 5 bases stayed unmatched. The V gene's germline CDR1 is SGHNT and CDR2 YENEEA. The CDR3 DNA reads TGTGCCAGCAGCTTAGTAATGCTAGCGGGCACCGGGGAGCTGTTTTTT. Residues: CASSLVMLAGTGELFF.

This clone was observed once. CDR3 in amino acids: CASSLGSRRKFF. Here the CDR3 DNA reads TGTGCCAGCAGCTTGGGCTCCAGGCGGAAGTTCTTC. J is TRBJ2-1 and V is TRBV5-5; D is uncertain. Germline lookup yields CDR1 SGHKS and CDR2 YYEKEE (reference sequence). The V gene lost 0 bases and the J gene lost 14 bases, with 12 bases spanning the gap. This CDR3 region has 12 residues.

This rearrangement joins TRBV11-2 to TRBJ2-7, with D possibly being TRBD1 (5 bases). This CDR3 has 14 amino acids. The germline CDR1 and CDR2 sequences are SGHAT and FQNNGV. Deletions cut 4 bases from V and 3 bases from J, with 13 bases between. CDR3 coding DNA: TGTGCCAGCAGCTCTAGGGGATTGAGCTACGAGCAGTACTTC. Translated, it gives CASSSRGLSYEQYF.

The chain employs TRBV5-6 and TRBJ2-7, with 7 bases identical to TRBD2. The CDR3 is made up of 15 amino acids. Unmatched junction bases numbered 3, after V lost 0 bases and J lost 0 bases. Germline V lookup: CDR1 SGHDT, CDR2 YYEEEE. The CDR3 sequence: CASSLGGRVSYEQYF. CDR3 nucleotides: TGTGCCAGCAGCTTGGGGGGGAGGGTCTCCTACGAGCAGTACTTC.

This chain connects TRBV4-3 to TRBJ2-1; 16 bases are a match to TRBD2. V trimming: 4 bases; J trimming: 1 base; junction bases outside the gene matches: 1. This CDR3 has 17 amino acids. Looked up from germline, CDR1 is LGHNA and CDR2 is YSLEER. CDR3 DNA: TGCGCCAGCAGCCCGGGACTAGCGGGGGGGTCCTACAATGAGCAGTTCTTC. As protein: CASSPGLAGGSYNEQFF.

J is TRBJ2-6 and V is TRBV11-3; a possible D gene is TRBD2 (6 bases). CDR1 SGHNT and CDR2 YENEEA come from the germline V gene. This CDR3 has 17 amino acids. Trimming cost V 1 base and J 1 base, with 11 bases left between them. The CDR3 region has the DNA TGTGCCAGCAGCTTAGGGAGGGGAGCGTCTGGGGCCAACGTCCTGACTTTC. Translation gives CASSLGRGASGANVLTF.